A selection of T cell receptor beta chains follows, all from one sample in a study of T cell repertoires in cytomegalovirus infection. TCRdb redid the calling of the reads with MiXCR, one entry per CDR3 protein. The sample holds about 530,000 distinct CDR3 sequences; more than 20% are singletons and the top ten take 13%. Sequences were obtained from PBMCs. These receptors originate from a human donor in good health (CMV status not recorded). Some clones in this sample may be carry-over from other donors' samples. CDR3s include the opening cysteine and the closing phenylalanine or tryptophan. Each record gives: V gene, D gene, CDR3 length, clone size, J gene, CDR3 DNA, CDR3 protein. A D gene is named only where the DNA matches it firmly. Part of the rows lack a size; the others show once, few, many or a class for expanded clones.

v_call: TRBV27; d_call: TRBD1; cdr3_length: 15; clone_size: few; j_call: TRBJ1-6; cdr3_nt: TGTGCCAGCGCCCGCCGGGACAGGGCCAATTCACCCCTCCACTTT; cdr3_aa: CASARRDRANSPLHF
v_call: TRBV11-2; d_call: TRBD1; cdr3_length: 14; clone_size: few; j_call: TRBJ2-2; cdr3_nt: TGTGCCAGCAGCTTACAGGGGGCCACCGGGGAGCTGTTTTTT; cdr3_aa: CASSLQGATGELFF
v_call: TRBV19; d_call: -; cdr3_length: 12; clone_size: -; j_call: TRBJ2-7; cdr3_nt: TGTGCCACTAGCTCAGCTTCCTACGAGCAGTACTTC; cdr3_aa: CATSSASYEQYF
v_call: TRBV12-3/TRBV12-4; d_call: TRBD1; cdr3_length: 14; clone_size: -; j_call: TRBJ1-1; cdr3_nt: TGTGCCAGCAGTCTACAGACAGGGTTGGGGGAAGCTTTCTTT; cdr3_aa: CASSLQTGLGEAFF
v_call: TRBV19; d_call: -; cdr3_length: 17; clone_size: -; j_call: TRBJ1-1; cdr3_nt: TGTGCCAGTAGTATACCGAGGCAGAGTAGCATTAACACTGAAGCTTTCTTT; cdr3_aa: CASSIPRQSSINTEAFF
v_call: TRBV29-1; d_call: -; cdr3_length: 12; clone_size: -; j_call: TRBJ2-5; cdr3_nt: TGCAGCGTTGATAGACAGCAAGAGACCCAGTACTTC; cdr3_aa: CSVDRQQETQYF
v_call: TRBV6-5; d_call: -; cdr3_length: 12; clone_size: few; j_call: TRBJ2-7; cdr3_nt: TGTGCCAGCAGTTACGGTAGGGCCGAGCAGTACTTC; cdr3_aa: CASSYGRAEQYF
v_call: TRBV6-2/TRBV6-3; d_call: -; cdr3_length: 15; clone_size: few; j_call: TRBJ1-1; cdr3_nt: TGTGCCAGCAGTTACGGGTCAGGACGAACTTTTGAAGCTTTCTTT; cdr3_aa: CASSYGSGRTFEAFF
v_call: TRBV28; d_call: TRBD2; cdr3_length: 15; clone_size: few; j_call: TRBJ2-7; cdr3_nt: TGTGCCAGCAGTCAATCCGGGACTAGCGTCTACGAGCAGTACTTC; cdr3_aa: CASSQSGTSVYEQYF
v_call: TRBV7-8; d_call: -; cdr3_length: 13; clone_size: many; j_call: TRBJ2-7; cdr3_nt: TGTGCCAGCAGCTTAGAACGCTACTACGAGCAGTACTTC; cdr3_aa: CASSLERYYEQYF
v_call: TRBV7-9; d_call: -; cdr3_length: 12; clone_size: few; j_call: TRBJ1-1; cdr3_nt: TGTGCCAGCAGCCGGGGAGAAACTGAAGCTTTCTTT; cdr3_aa: CASSRGETEAFF
v_call: TRBV27; d_call: TRBD2; cdr3_length: 19; clone_size: -; j_call: TRBJ2-1; cdr3_nt: TGTGCCAGCAGTAGGACTAGCGACCCTTTGATCGGCTCCTACAATGAGCAGTTCTTC; cdr3_aa: CASSRTSDPLIGSYNEQFF
v_call: TRBV30; d_call: -; cdr3_length: 14; clone_size: -; j_call: TRBJ2-3; cdr3_nt: TGTGCCTGGAGTGAAGGACTTTCCACAGATACGCAGTATTTT; cdr3_aa: CAWSEGLSTDTQYF
v_call: TRBV7-3; d_call: -; cdr3_length: 15; clone_size: many; j_call: TRBJ2-1; cdr3_nt: TGTGCCAGCAGCTTATCGGAGAGCTCCTACAATGAGCAGTTCTTC; cdr3_aa: CASSLSESSYNEQFF
v_call: TRBV12-3/TRBV12-4; d_call: TRBD1; cdr3_length: 13; clone_size: few; j_call: TRBJ1-2; cdr3_nt: TGTGCCAGCAGTTCCCGGACAGGGTCCGGCTACACCTTC; cdr3_aa: CASSSRTGSGYTF
v_call: TRBV4-2; d_call: TRBD2; cdr3_length: 13; clone_size: -; j_call: TRBJ2-1; cdr3_nt: TGTGCCAGCAGCCAGGGAGGGGTTATTGAGCAGTTCTTC; cdr3_aa: CASSQGGVIEQFF
v_call: TRBV7-2; d_call: -; cdr3_length: 16; clone_size: many; j_call: TRBJ1-6; cdr3_nt: TGTGCCAGCAGCTTAAGGTCAGGGCCGGGAAATTCACCCCTCCACTTT; cdr3_aa: CASSLRSGPGNSPLHF
v_call: TRBV6-2/TRBV6-3; d_call: -; cdr3_length: 13; clone_size: few; j_call: TRBJ2-1; cdr3_nt: TGTGCCGCTTCACGAAGCCAAGGCAATGAGCAGTTCTTC; cdr3_aa: CAASRSQGNEQFF
v_call: TRBV7-2; d_call: -; cdr3_length: 16; clone_size: many; j_call: TRBJ1-5; cdr3_nt: TGTGCCAGCAGCCCGTCCCCGAGGGGCATAAATCAGCCCCAGCATTTT; cdr3_aa: CASSPSPRGINQPQHF
v_call: TRBV4-1; d_call: -; cdr3_length: 13; clone_size: -; j_call: TRBJ2-1; cdr3_nt: TGCGCCAGCAGCCAAGATCGGGGCGGAGAGCAGTTCTTC; cdr3_aa: CASSQDRGGEQFF
v_call: TRBV6-5; d_call: -; cdr3_length: 16; clone_size: -; j_call: TRBJ1-3; cdr3_nt: TGTGCCAGCAACCGCGGGGGGAGGCATTCTGGAAACACCATATATTTT; cdr3_aa: CASNRGGRHSGNTIYF
v_call: TRBV11-2; d_call: TRBD1; cdr3_length: 16; clone_size: few; j_call: TRBJ2-5; cdr3_nt: TGTGCCAGCAGCTCCATAGGGACAGGGGTTTCGGAGACCCAGTACTTC; cdr3_aa: CASSSIGTGVSETQYF
v_call: TRBV7-2; d_call: -; cdr3_length: 14; clone_size: few; j_call: TRBJ2-1; cdr3_nt: TGTGCCAGCACCGAGGGCCCCGAATACAATGAGCAGTTCTTC; cdr3_aa: CASTEGPEYNEQFF
v_call: TRBV28; d_call: -; cdr3_length: 13; clone_size: -; j_call: TRBJ2-1; cdr3_nt: TGTGCCGGTTCATCTCCCCCTAAAAATGAGCAGTTCTTC; cdr3_aa: CAGSSPPKNEQFF
v_call: TRBV4-1; d_call: TRBD1; cdr3_length: 16; clone_size: few; j_call: TRBJ1-4; cdr3_nt: TGCGCCAGCAGCCAAGGGACAGGACCGGTTGATGAAAAACTGTTTTTT; cdr3_aa: CASSQGTGPVDEKLFF
v_call: TRBV5-1; d_call: -; cdr3_length: 13; clone_size: many; j_call: TRBJ2-7; cdr3_nt: TGCGCCAGCAGCCCGGACTCGACCTACGAGCAGTACTTC; cdr3_aa: CASSPDSTYEQYF
v_call: TRBV10-3; d_call: TRBD2; cdr3_length: 12; clone_size: -; j_call: TRBJ2-1; cdr3_nt: TGTGCCATCAGTGAGCCTAGCGGTGCGCAGTTCTTC; cdr3_aa: CAISEPSGAQFF
v_call: TRBV6-2/TRBV6-3; d_call: TRBD2; cdr3_length: 16; clone_size: -; j_call: TRBJ2-4; cdr3_nt: TGTGCCAGCAGTTACTCGCTACTAGCGGGAGTAAACATTCAGTACTTC; cdr3_aa: CASSYSLLAGVNIQYF
v_call: TRBV7-6; d_call: -; cdr3_length: 13; clone_size: -; j_call: TRBJ1-2; cdr3_nt: TGTGCCAGCAGCAACCGGGGTTATTATGGCTACACCTTC; cdr3_aa: CASSNRGYYGYTF
v_call: TRBV7-6; d_call: -; cdr3_length: 14; clone_size: -; j_call: TRBJ2-2; cdr3_nt: TGTGCCAGCACCCTAAGTGGGGTAACCGGGGAGCTGTTTTTT; cdr3_aa: CASTLSGVTGELFF
v_call: TRBV24-1; d_call: -; cdr3_length: 15; clone_size: few; j_call: TRBJ1-4; cdr3_nt: TGTGCCACCAGTGGCAACGGAGCCGCTAATGAAAAACTGTTTTTT; cdr3_aa: CATSGNGAANEKLFF
v_call: TRBV2; d_call: TRBD2; cdr3_length: 15; clone_size: few; j_call: TRBJ2-2; cdr3_nt: TGTGCCAGCAGTGCAAAGCGGGAGAAGGGCGGGGAGCTGTTTTTT; cdr3_aa: CASSAKREKGGELFF
v_call: TRBV7-7; d_call: -; cdr3_length: 16; clone_size: many; j_call: TRBJ2-2; cdr3_nt: TGTGCCAGCAGCACCGGGACGGGGTTGGTGGCCGGGGAGCTGTTTTTT; cdr3_aa: CASSTGTGLVAGELFF
v_call: TRBV7-2; d_call: -; cdr3_length: 13; clone_size: -; j_call: TRBJ2-1; cdr3_nt: TGTGCCAGCAGCTTCCCCGGACCGGGGGAGCAGTTCTTC; cdr3_aa: CASSFPGPGEQFF
v_call: TRBV4-3; d_call: -; cdr3_length: 16; clone_size: -; j_call: TRBJ2-2; cdr3_nt: TGCGCCAGCAGCCAAGACGGGACTCCGAACACCGGGGAGCTGTTTTTT; cdr3_aa: CASSQDGTPNTGELFF
v_call: TRBV4-1; d_call: -; cdr3_length: 15; clone_size: -; j_call: TRBJ1-4; cdr3_nt: TGCGCCAGCAGCCAACATTGGGGGTTTAATGAAAAACTGTTTTTT; cdr3_aa: CASSQHWGFNEKLFF
v_call: TRBV14; d_call: -; cdr3_length: 12; clone_size: many; j_call: TRBJ1-1; cdr3_nt: TGTGCCAGCAGCCAAGACAGGACGACTAAAACCTTT; cdr3_aa: CASSQDRTTKTF
v_call: TRBV27; d_call: -; cdr3_length: 13; clone_size: -; j_call: TRBJ1-6; cdr3_nt: TGTGCCAGCAGTTTATTTAATAATTCACCCCTCCACTTT; cdr3_aa: CASSLFNNSPLHF
v_call: TRBV24-1; d_call: -; cdr3_length: 15; clone_size: -; j_call: TRBJ2-1; cdr3_nt: TGTGCCACCAGTGATGGTGGGGTTGAGGTAGATGAGCAGTTCTTC; cdr3_aa: CATSDGGVEVDEQFF
v_call: TRBV28; d_call: -; cdr3_length: 16; clone_size: -; j_call: TRBJ1-1; cdr3_nt: TGTGCCAGCAGCCCCGCGGATGACAGGCAGAACACTGAAGCTTTCTTT; cdr3_aa: CASSPADDRQNTEAFF
v_call: TRBV29-1; d_call: -; cdr3_length: 13; clone_size: few; j_call: TRBJ2-3; cdr3_nt: TGCAGCGTTAGGTCAGGGGGCACAGATACGCAGTATTTT; cdr3_aa: CSVRSGGTDTQYF
v_call: TRBV7-2; d_call: -; cdr3_length: 13; clone_size: many; j_call: TRBJ2-3; cdr3_nt: TGTGCCAGCAGCTTAGACCACACAGATACGCAGTATTTT; cdr3_aa: CASSLDHTDTQYF
v_call: TRBV12-3/TRBV12-4; d_call: -; cdr3_length: 15; clone_size: -; j_call: TRBJ1-1; cdr3_nt: TGTGCCAGCAGTTTTTATGGGGGCGATACGGGCCGGGCTTTCTTT; cdr3_aa: CASSFYGGDTGRAFF
v_call: TRBV2; d_call: -; cdr3_length: 13; clone_size: -; j_call: TRBJ2-2; cdr3_nt: TGTGCCAGCAGCTTGGACCCCTCCGGGGAGCTGTTTTTT; cdr3_aa: CASSLDPSGELFF
v_call: TRBV7-2; d_call: TRBD1; cdr3_length: 16; clone_size: -; j_call: TRBJ1-1; cdr3_nt: TGTGCCAGCAGATTAGTTTCCGGGACAGGGAACACTGAAGCTTTCTTT; cdr3_aa: CASRLVSGTGNTEAFF
v_call: TRBV7-9; d_call: TRBD1; cdr3_length: 22; clone_size: -; j_call: TRBJ2-1; cdr3_nt: TGTGCCAGCAGCCTGGGGACAGGGCTAACTAGCGCCCTCTCCGGCTCCTACAATGAGCAGTTCTTC; cdr3_aa: CASSLGTGLTSALSGSYNEQFF
v_call: TRBV27; d_call: -; cdr3_length: 14; clone_size: few; j_call: TRBJ1-1; cdr3_nt: TGTGCCAGCAGCTCCATCGCGGGGAGCACTGAAGCTTTCTTT; cdr3_aa: CASSSIAGSTEAFF
v_call: TRBV6-2/TRBV6-3; d_call: -; cdr3_length: 17; clone_size: -; j_call: TRBJ2-4; cdr3_nt: TGTGCCAGCAGTTACCTTCGGGACACTCCATTGAAAAACATTCAGTACTTC; cdr3_aa: CASSYLRDTPLKNIQYF
v_call: TRBV28; d_call: TRBD1; cdr3_length: 16; clone_size: -; j_call: TRBJ2-5; cdr3_nt: TGTGCCAGCTGGGCTCTAGGACAGGGGGCGCGAGAGACCCAGTACTTC; cdr3_aa: CASWALGQGARETQYF
v_call: TRBV28; d_call: TRBD2; cdr3_length: 17; clone_size: many; j_call: TRBJ2-1; cdr3_nt: TGTGCCAGCAGTCCTTCTCCGGGACTAGGGGCTCGCAATGAGCAGTTCTTC; cdr3_aa: CASSPSPGLGARNEQFF